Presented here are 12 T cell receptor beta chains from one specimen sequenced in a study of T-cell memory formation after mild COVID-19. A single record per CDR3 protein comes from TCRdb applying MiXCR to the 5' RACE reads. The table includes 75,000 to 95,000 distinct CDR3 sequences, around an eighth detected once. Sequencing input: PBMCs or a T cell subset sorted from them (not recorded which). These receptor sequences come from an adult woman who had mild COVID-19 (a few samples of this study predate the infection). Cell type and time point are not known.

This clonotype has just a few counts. The CDR3: CATSGGQGFFYEQYF. The CDR3 DNA is TGTGCCACCAGCGGAGGACAGGGATTCTTCTACGAGCAGTACTTC. V is TRBV15 and J is TRBJ2-7, with 8 positions matching TRBD1. The ends lost 5 bases at V and 3 bases at J; junction bases unmatched: 9. CDR3 length: 15 residues. CDR1 LNHNV and CDR2 YYDKDF come from the germline V gene (reference sequence).

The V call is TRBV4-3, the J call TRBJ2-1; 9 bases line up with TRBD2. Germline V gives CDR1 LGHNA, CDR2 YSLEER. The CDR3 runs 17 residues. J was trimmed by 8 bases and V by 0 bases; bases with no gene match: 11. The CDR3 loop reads CASSQDEASGISHEQFF. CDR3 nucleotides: TGCGCCAGCAGCCAAGATGAGGCTAGCGGGATATCACATGAGCAGTTCTTC.

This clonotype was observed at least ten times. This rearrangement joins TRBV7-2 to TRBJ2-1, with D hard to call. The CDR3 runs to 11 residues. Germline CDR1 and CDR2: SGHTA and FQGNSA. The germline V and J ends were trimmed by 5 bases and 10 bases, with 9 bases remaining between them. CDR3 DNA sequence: TGTGCCAGCAGCCCGTCGCTAGAGCAGTTCTTC. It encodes CASSPSLEQFF.

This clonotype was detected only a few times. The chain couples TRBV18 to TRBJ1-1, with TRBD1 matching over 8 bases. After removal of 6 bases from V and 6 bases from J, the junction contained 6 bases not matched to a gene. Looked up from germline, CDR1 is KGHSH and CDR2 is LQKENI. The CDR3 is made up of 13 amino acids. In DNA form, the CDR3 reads TGTGCCAGCTCTTCGGACAGGGTCGCTGAAGCTTTCTTT. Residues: CASSSDRVAEAFF.

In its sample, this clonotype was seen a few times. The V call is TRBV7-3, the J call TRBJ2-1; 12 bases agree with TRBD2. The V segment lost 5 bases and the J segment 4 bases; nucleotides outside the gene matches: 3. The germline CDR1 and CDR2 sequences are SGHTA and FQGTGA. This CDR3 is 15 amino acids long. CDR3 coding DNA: TGTGCCAGCAGCCGACTAGCGGGAGCTTACAATGAGCAGTTCTTC. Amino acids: CASSRLAGAYNEQFF.

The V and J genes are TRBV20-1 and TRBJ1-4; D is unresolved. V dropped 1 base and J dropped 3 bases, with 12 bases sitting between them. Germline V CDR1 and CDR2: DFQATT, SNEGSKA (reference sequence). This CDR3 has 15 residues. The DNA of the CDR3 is TGCAGTGCTAGAGTCACCGGGATGGCTAATGAAAAACTGTTTTTT. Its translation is CSARVTGMANEKLFF.

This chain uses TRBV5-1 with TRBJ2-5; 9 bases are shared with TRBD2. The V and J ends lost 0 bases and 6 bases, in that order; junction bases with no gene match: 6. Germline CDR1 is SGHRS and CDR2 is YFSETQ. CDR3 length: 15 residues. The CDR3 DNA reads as TGCGCCAGCAGCTTGGAGGCGGGAGGGCCCCAGACCCAGTACTTC. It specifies CASSLEAGGPQTQYF.

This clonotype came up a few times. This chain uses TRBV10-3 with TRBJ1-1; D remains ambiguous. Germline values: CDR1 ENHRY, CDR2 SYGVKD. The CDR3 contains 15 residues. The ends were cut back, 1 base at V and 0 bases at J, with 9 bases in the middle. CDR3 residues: CAISEWTGMNTEAFF. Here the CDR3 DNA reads TGTGCCATCAGTGAGTGGACGGGCATGAACACTGAAGCTTTCTTT.

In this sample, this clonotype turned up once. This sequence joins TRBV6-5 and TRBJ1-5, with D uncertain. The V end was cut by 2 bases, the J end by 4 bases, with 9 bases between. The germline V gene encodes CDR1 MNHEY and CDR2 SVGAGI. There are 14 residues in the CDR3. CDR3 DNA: TGTGCCAGCAGTTACGACGGGTTTAATCAGCCCCAGCATTTT. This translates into CASSYDGFNQPQHF.

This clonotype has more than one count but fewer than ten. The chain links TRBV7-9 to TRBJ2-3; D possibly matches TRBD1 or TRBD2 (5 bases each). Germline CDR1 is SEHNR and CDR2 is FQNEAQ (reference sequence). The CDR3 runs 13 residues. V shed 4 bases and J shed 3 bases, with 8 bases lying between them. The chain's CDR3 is CASSWDETDTQYF. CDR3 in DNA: TGTGCCAGCAGCTGGGACGAGACAGATACGCAGTATTTT.

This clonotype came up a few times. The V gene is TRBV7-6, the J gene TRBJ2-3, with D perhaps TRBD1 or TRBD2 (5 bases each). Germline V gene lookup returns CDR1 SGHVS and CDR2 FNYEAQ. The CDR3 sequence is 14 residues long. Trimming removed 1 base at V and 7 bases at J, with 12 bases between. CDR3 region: CASSLGGSPNTQYF. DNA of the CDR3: TGTGCCAGCAGCTTAGGGGGGAGTCCTAATACGCAGTATTTT.

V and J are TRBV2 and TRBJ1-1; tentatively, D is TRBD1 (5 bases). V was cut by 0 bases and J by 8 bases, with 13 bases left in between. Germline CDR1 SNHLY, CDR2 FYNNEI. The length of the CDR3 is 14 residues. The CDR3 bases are TGTGCCAGCAGTGAAGCGTTGGGGGTAGGAGAAGCTTTCTTT. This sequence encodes CASSEALGVGEAFF. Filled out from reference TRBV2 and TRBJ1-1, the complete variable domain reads EPEVTQTPSHQVTQMGQEVILRCVPISNHLYFYWYRQILGQKVEFLVSFYNNEISEKSEIFDDQFSVERPDGSNFTLKIRSTKLEDSAMYFCASSEALGVGEAFFGQGTRLTVV.